This T cell receptor (beta chain) was sequenced in a study of radiotherapy plus CTLA-4 blockade in lung cancer. Study in general: More than 15% of patients responded objectively, and approximately 31% achieved disease control. General observations from the study: It was early blood T cell clone dynamics, with interferon-beta, that reportedly best predicted response. In blood, TCR clones derived from the tumor expanded after radiotherapy plus ipilimumab.

TCRdb's table, derived via immunoSEQ multiplex PCR, lists solely in-frame clones and lacks some. Of 53,000 or so clones in the sample, roughly four fifths were seen once. For this clone: Its antigen is currently unknown.

Trimming removed 4 bases from V and 6 bases from J; junction bases left unmatched: 12. The germline gives CDR1 LNHDA, CDR2 SQIVND (reference sequence). There are 16 residues in the CDR3. This rearrangement joins TRBV19 to TRBJ1-5; TRBD1 agrees at 7 bases. The sample consisted of peripheral blood, taken from a patient treated with radiotherapy plus ipilimumab. This TCR derives from a human donor with non-small cell lung cancer who had stable disease on radiotherapy plus ipilimumab. The CDR3 nucleotides read TGTGCCAGTAGTACCCACCCATCGACAGGGACTCAGCCCCAGCATTTT. Its translation: CASSTHPSTGTQPQHF.